The TCR beta chain described here comes from a study of Tregs in tolerant kidney transplant recipients. Germline CDR1 is LNHDA and CDR2 is SQIVND (reference sequence). V lost 8 bases, J lost 1 base, and 15 bases lay in between. The CDR3 is made up of 14 amino acids. Generated by immunoSEQ multiplex PCR, the TCRdb table keeps only in-frame clones and is missing some. The table shows about 77,000 clones, with under 98% occurring only once. The genes are TRBV19 and TRBJ2-7; D is perhaps TRBD1 (5 bases). Sequenced material: CD4+ T cells from blood, taken before the transplant. This clonotype was sampled from a human donor who received a combined kidney and bone marrow transplant. In nucleotides, the CDR3 is TGTGCCAGTCGAAGGACACTTCATTCCTACGAGCAGTACTTC. Encoded protein: CASRRTLHSYEQYF.